These 20 T cell receptor beta chains share one sample of origin, sequenced in a study of blood T cells in healthy people across ages. With a J-beta primer mix and a sample-barcoded 5' primer, a second PCR ran roughly 7 to 11 cycles. TCRdb re-analysed the 5' RACE reads in MiXCR, keeping a single row per CDR3 protein. The sample gives fewer than 800,000 distinct CDR3 sequences, about 52% of which show up once; 25% to 35% is in the top ten. Sequencing input: blood. These receptors came from a woman aged 55 to 70 in good health.

The sample holds one count of this clonotype. The genes are TRBV20-1 and TRBJ1-5, with TRBD1 identical over 8 bases. Germline-derived CDR1 and CDR2 are DFQATT and SNEGSKA (reference sequence). The V segment lost 1 base and the J segment 4 bases; nucleotides outside the gene matches: 9. The CDR3 has 16 amino acids. CDR3 DNA: TGCAGTGCTAGAGCCGTGACAGGGGAAAGAAATCAGCCCCAGCATTTT. Translated: CSARAVTGERNQPQHF.

The chain recombines TRBV6-1 with TRBJ2-3, with 8 nucleotides matching TRBD2. With 4 bases clipped from V and 0 bases from J, the junction kept 15 bases outside the gene matches. CDR1 and CDR2 (germline): MNHNS, SASEGT. This CDR3 is 19 amino acids long. CDR3 sequence: CASSAGLAGGSFSTDTQYF. The DNA of the CDR3 is TGTGCCAGCAGTGCCGGCCTGGCGGGGGGTTCCTTTAGCACAGATACGCAGTATTTT.

This clonotype was seen a handful of times. The rearrangement uses TRBV12-3 or TRBV12-4 and TRBJ2-5; D is uncertain. Trimming shortened V by 5 bases and J by 4 bases, and 11 bases separated the two germline ends. The CDR3 has 13 amino acids. The chain's CDR3 is CASSLHGGETQYF. The CDR3 DNA is TGTGCCAGCAGTCTTCACGGCGGAGAGACCCAGTACTTC.

V gene TRBV29-1 combines with J gene TRBJ2-7, with 9 bases aligning to TRBD1. Per the germline V gene, CDR1 is SQVTM and CDR2 is ANQGSEA. V trimming: 7 bases; J trimming: 5 bases; junction bases outside the gene matches: 12. The CDR3 contains 14 residues. The CDR3 here is CSGLRDRVGNEQYF. The CDR3 coding sequence is TGCAGCGGCCTCCGGGACAGGGTGGGTAACGAGCAGTACTTC.

This chain uses TRBV20-1 with TRBJ2-1, with 8 bases lining up with TRBD2. CDR3 size: 15 residues. Germline V lookup: CDR1 DFQATT, CDR2 SNEGSKA (reference sequence). The CDR3, as DNA: TGCGGTTTGCTAGTTACGGGAGGGTCCCCCAATGAGCAGTTCTTC. Translated, it gives CGLLVTGGSPNEQFF.

DNA for the CDR3: TGTGCCAGCAGCTTACACATGAACACTGAAGCTTTCTTT. It encodes CASSLHMNTEAFF. V is TRBV7-3 and J is TRBJ1-1; no definite D call. This CDR3 comprises 13 residues. V was cut by 2 bases and J by 0 bases, with 4 bases left in between. Per the germline V gene, CDR1 is SGHTA and CDR2 is FQGTGA.

This chain uses TRBV7-3 with TRBJ1-6; the D is unclear. V was trimmed by 0 bases and J by 8 bases, leaving 5 bases between them. CDR1 and CDR2 from the germline V gene are SGHTA and FQGTGA. This CDR3 region has 13 residues. This CDR3 is CASSLTSDSPLHF. The CDR3 DNA follows: TGTGCCAGCAGCTTAACGTCGGATTCACCCCTCCACTTT.

The CDR3 DNA is TGTGCCAGCAGCAGTACCAGCGGATCAGCCTACGAGCAGTACTTC. It codes for CASSSTSGSAYEQYF. The chain couples TRBV7-9 to TRBJ2-7, with D perhaps TRBD2 (5 bases). The CDR3 runs to 15 residues. V lost 5 bases and J 2 bases, leaving 16 bases between the germline ends. Germline V gives CDR1 SEHNR, CDR2 FQNEAQ (reference sequence).

This clonotype occurred a few times. The rearrangement links TRBV7-2 to TRBJ2-7; tentative D call: TRBD2 (6 bases). Germline lookup yields CDR1 SGHTA and CDR2 FQGNSA. The CDR3 spans 17 residues. V gave up 1 base and J gave up 3 bases, with 19 bases separating them. The CDR3: CASSLGPLRRGYYEQYF. The CDR3 coding sequence is TGTGCCAGCAGCTTAGGACCTCTTCGGCGGGGTTACTACGAGCAGTACTTC.

This clonotype was counted between two and nine times. The genes are TRBV4-2 and TRBJ2-7; D is undetermined. The CDR3 is 14 amino acids. The germline gives CDR1 LGHNA, CDR2 YNFKEQ. The V end was cut by 0 bases, the J end by 0 bases, with 6 bases between. The CDR3 bases are TGTGCCAGCAGCCAAGATGTCAGCTCCTACGAGCAGTACTTC. The encoded protein is CASSQDVSSYEQYF.

The CDR3 bases are TGTGCCAGCAGCAAAAACGTCAGAGCCCTGAAAAAGACCCAGTTCTTC. Translated: CASSKNVRALKKTQFF. The V gene is TRBV28, the J gene TRBJ2-1; D call uncertain. Trimming removed 6 bases from V and 13 bases from J, with 28 bases in between. This CDR3 spans 16 amino acids. The germline V gene encodes CDR1 MDHEN and CDR2 SYDVKM.

This clonotype was seen more than once but under ten times. V is TRBV12-3 or TRBV12-4 and J is TRBJ2-3; 8 bases are shared with TRBD2. J was trimmed by 5 bases and V by 4 bases; bases with no gene match: 8. The CDR3 is made up of 15 amino acids. The CDR3 loop is CASSSAGAYIDTQYF. The CDR3 DNA is TGTGCCAGCAGTTCAGCGGGAGCTTACATAGATACGCAGTATTTT.

This clonotype turned up a few times. The CDR3 sequence is CASSLRRVTETQYF. The CDR3 coding sequence is TGTGCCAGCAGCTTACGCAGGGTTACGGAGACCCAGTACTTC. The chain links TRBV7-2 to TRBJ2-5; possibly TRBD1 for D (5 bases). Germline CDR1 reads SGHTA; CDR2 reads FQGNSA. Trimming pared 2 bases from V and 5 bases from J, leaving 12 bases between. The CDR3 has 14 residues.

The chain is built from TRBV29-1 and TRBJ2-7, with a tentative D call TRBD1 (6 bases). The germline gives CDR1 SQVTM, CDR2 ANQGSEA. The CDR3 extends over 13 amino acids. Trimming removed 5 bases from V and 2 bases from J, with 13 bases in between. The CDR3 sequence: CSVHPGHPYEQYF. For the CDR3, the DNA is TGCAGCGTTCACCCGGGACACCCCTACGAGCAGTACTTC.

This clonotype was counted a few times. The J gene is TRBJ1-2, the V gene TRBV7-2, with D uncertain. V lost 7 bases and J lost 8, with 20 bases in between. CDR3 length equals 14 residues. The V gene's germline CDR1 is SGHTA and CDR2 FQGNSA. The CDR3 protein is CASTQSAGVGGYTF. CDR3 sequence (DNA): TGTGCCAGCACCCAATCGGCCGGGGTGGGGGGCTACACCTTC.

V is TRBV20-1 and J is TRBJ2-1; 11 bases agree with TRBD2. The CDR3 contains 14 residues. The germline gives CDR1 DFQATT, CDR2 SNEGSKA (reference sequence). The V gene end was trimmed by 5 bases and the J gene end by 7 bases; junction bases not matched to a gene: 7. The CDR3 DNA reads TGCAGTGCTTTAGCGGGAGGGCCGCGGAATGAGCAGTTCTTC. This encodes CSALAGGPRNEQFF.

This rearrangement joins TRBV7-2 to TRBJ2-4; D not resolved. CDR3 size: 16 residues. The V gene's germline CDR1 is SGHTA and CDR2 FQGNSA. Deletions cut 1 base from V and 0 bases from J, with 10 bases between. CDR3 coding DNA: TGTGCCAGCAGCTTAGGTTCACCACTAGCCAAAAACATTCAGTACTTC. It encodes CASSLGSPLAKNIQYF. Supplemented by reference TRBV7-2 and TRBJ2-4, the full variable domain reads GAGVSQSPSNKVTEKGKDVELRCDPISGHTALYWYRQSLGQGLEFLIYFQGNSAPDKSGLPSDRFSAERTGGSVSTLTIQRTQQEDSAVYLCASSLGSPLAKNIQYFGAGTRLSVL.

The chain links TRBV10-3 to TRBJ2-3; D is perhaps TRBD2 (6 bases). Germline V gene lookup returns CDR1 ENHRY and CDR2 SYGVKD. This CDR3 has 14 residues. Deletions cut 8 bases from V and 0 bases from J, with 12 bases between. The CDR3 loop reads CAIWDSGSTDTQYF. CDR3 nucleotide sequence: TGTGCCATCTGGGATAGCGGTAGCACAGATACGCAGTATTTT.

Only a few counts were recorded for this clonotype. The chain links TRBV4-3 to TRBJ2-7, with D perhaps assigned TRBD1 or TRBD2 (5 bases each). The V gene's germline CDR1 is LGHNA and CDR2 YSLEER. This CDR3 has 16 residues. V was shortened by 0 bases and J by 2 bases, with 14 bases between the two germline ends. The CDR3 region is CASSQDPRQTTYEQYF. The CDR3 bases are TGCGCCAGCAGCCAAGATCCGAGACAGACTACCTACGAGCAGTACTTC.

In its sample, this clonotype was seen a few times. The chain employs TRBV7-8 and TRBJ2-2; maybe TRBD1 (5 bases). With 5 bases removed from V and 1 base from J, the gap between germline ends came to 5 bases. Germline assignment: CDR1 SGHVS and CDR2 FQNEAQ. CDR3 length: 13 amino acids. The CDR3 DNA reads TGTGCCAGCAGCCAGGGGAACACCGGGGAGCTGTTTTTT. Translated: CASSQGNTGELFF.